Each of the 2 T cell receptor beta chains below was sequenced from the same sample in a study of PD-1 blockade in classical Hodgkin lymphoma (dated by TCRdb to about 2020). This specimen's time point label, interpreted: cycle 1 day 1 (C1D1), immediately before nivolumab initiation. Relapse after autologous stem cell transplantation had occurred in all trial patients, and cohorts A, B and C were distinguished by prior brentuximab vedotin exposure. To prepare the library, the immunoSEQ multiplex PCR assay was applied. In TCRdb, the immuneACCESS table is reduced to in-frame sequences with V and J assigned. These tables do not hold every clone; where another copy was compared, an unresolved V gene accounts for under half, and the others remain unexplained. In this sample the table shows 80,000 to 100,000 clones, roughly 92% of which occur a single time. The top ten clones comprise about 2.8% of the sample.

Sequencing used peripheral blood mononuclear cells (PBMCs), obtained at baseline. The receptors come from a human donor with classical Hodgkin lymphoma.

In this sample, this clone turned up a few times. The chain is built from TRBV7-9 and TRBJ1-3; D is undetermined. Germline CDR1 and CDR2: SEHNR and FQNEAQ (reference sequence). The ends were cut back, 3 bases at V and 5 bases at J, with 11 bases in the middle. This CDR3 region has 14 residues. For the CDR3, the DNA is TGTGCCAGCAGCTTTCCCCTCGTCCGAAACACCATATATTTT. Its translation: CASSFPLVRNTIYF.

This chain uses TRBV9 with TRBJ1-2, with 8 bases matching TRBD1. V lost 4 bases and J lost 5; bases outside the gene matches: 13. The CDR3 runs 16 residues. Germline V gives CDR1 SGDLS, CDR2 YYNGEE. The CDR3 loop is CASSSTGQGQQYGYTF. The CDR3 region has the DNA TGTGCCAGCAGCTCTACCGGACAGGGCCAGCAGTATGGCTACACCTTC.